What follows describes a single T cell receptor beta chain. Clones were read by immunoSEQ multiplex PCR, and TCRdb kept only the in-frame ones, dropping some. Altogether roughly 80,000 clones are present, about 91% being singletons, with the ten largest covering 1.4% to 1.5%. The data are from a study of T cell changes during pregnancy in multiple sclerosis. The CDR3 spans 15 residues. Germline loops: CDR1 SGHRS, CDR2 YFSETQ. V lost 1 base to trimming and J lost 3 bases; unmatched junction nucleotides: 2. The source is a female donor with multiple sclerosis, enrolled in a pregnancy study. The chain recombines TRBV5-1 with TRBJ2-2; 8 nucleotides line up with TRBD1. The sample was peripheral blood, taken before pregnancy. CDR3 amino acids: CASSLTGGYTGELFF. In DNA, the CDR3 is TGCGCCAGCAGCTTGACAGGGGGATACACCGGGGAGCTGTTTTTT. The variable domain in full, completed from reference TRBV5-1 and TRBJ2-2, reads KAGVTQTPRYLIKTRGQQVTLSCSPISGHRSVSWYQQTPGQGLQFLFEYFSETQRNKGNFPGRFSGRQFSNSRSEMNVSTLELGDSALYLCASSLTGGYTGELFFGEGSRLTVL.